A selection of T cell receptor beta chains follows, all from one sample in a study of shared clonotypes between healthy human individuals. Generated by immunoSEQ multiplex PCR, the TCRdb table keeps only in-frame clones and is missing some. The sample consists of some 500,000 clones, roughly 85% of them appearing once. Material for sequencing was PBMCs. All receptors come from a woman aged 40 to 49 in good health. Some clones in this sample may be carry-over from other donors' samples. CDR3s include the opening cysteine and the closing phenylalanine or tryptophan. D genes are given only for firm matches. The size entry is marked missing in some rows and otherwise reads once, few, many or a size class.

abundance	d_gene	v_gene	j_gene	CDR3nt	CDR3aa
-	TRBD1	TRBV5-8	TRBJ2-1	TGTGCCAGCAGCGCCGGACAGGGATCCTACAATGAGCAGTTCTTC	CASSAGQGSYNEQFF
few	-	TRBV6-1	TRBJ2-7	TGTGCCACACGCAGGGGTTCCTACGAGCAGTACTTC	CATRRGSYEQYF
-	TRBD2	TRBV4-2	TRBJ2-7	TGTGCCAGCAGCCAAGGGGCGGGAGCAGAGTACTTC	CASSQGAGAEYF
-	TRBD2	TRBV5-1	TRBJ2-2	TGCGCCAGCAGCACCACTAGCGGGATAAACACCGGGGAGCTGTTTTTT	CASSTTSGINTGELFF
-	-	TRBV5-1	TRBJ2-5	TGCGCCAGCAGCACAAGCAGGCGGGAGACCCAGTACTTC	CASSTSRRETQYF
-	TRBD2	TRBV4-3	TRBJ2-1	TGCGCCAGCAGCCAAGCCCCTAGCGGGAGCGGATACAATGAGCAGTTCTTC	CASSQAPSGSGYNEQFF
once	TRBD2	TRBV4-1	TRBJ2-1	TGCGCCAGCAGCCAGGACCCCGGGACTAGCGGTAGGAATGAGCAGTTCTTC	CASSQDPGTSGRNEQFF
-	TRBD2	TRBV28	TRBJ2-1	TGTGCCAGCAGTTTGGCTAGCGGGACATATGAGCAGTTCTTC	CASSLASGTYEQFF
-	-	TRBV11-2	TRBJ1-3	TGTGCCAGCAGCTTAGGGGCGAGGGACTCTGGAAACACCATATATTTT	CASSLGARDSGNTIYF
-	-	TRBV7-2	TRBJ1-2	TGTGCCAGCAGCTTATTATCGGGGAATAACTATGGCTACACCTTC	CASSLLSGNNYGYTF
few	TRBD1	TRBV5-6	TRBJ2-5	TGTGCCAGCAGCTTGGGGCCGTCGGGGCAGGGGGCGAAGACCCAGTACTTC	CASSLGPSGQGAKTQYF
-	-	TRBV4-2	TRBJ2-6	TGTGCCAGCAGCCAAGATGAGCGGGCCTCATTCTGGGGGGCCAACGTCCTGACTTTC	CASSQDERASFWGANVLTF
-	-	TRBV5-6	TRBJ2-5	TGTGCCAGCAGCTTGGTGGGGGATCAAGAGACCCAGTACTTC	CASSLVGDQETQYF
-	TRBD1	TRBV30	TRBJ1-1	TGTGCCTGGAGTTCGGGACAGGTCACTGAAGCTTTCTTT	CAWSSGQVTEAFF
few	TRBD1	TRBV4-2	TRBJ1-1	TGTGCCAGCAGCCAGGGGGGACAGGGGGTAGAAGCTTTCTTT	CASSQGGQGVEAFF
-	TRBD2	TRBV18	TRBJ2-3	TGTGCCAGCTCACCAAGGACTAGCGGGAGCGCAGATACGCAGTATTTT	CASSPRTSGSADTQYF
-	-	TRBV5-5	TRBJ1-5	TGTGCCAGCAGCTCGGACGGGGAAGTCCATCAGCCCCAGCATTTT	CASSSDGEVHQPQHF
-	TRBD2	TRBV10-3	TRBJ2-3	TGTGCCATCGCGGGGAGGGCGACGGTGTCAGATACGCAGTATTTT	CAIAGRATVSDTQYF
once	-	TRBV10-2	TRBJ2-3	TGCGCCAGCACTCCGGGGAGGGGGACAGATACGCAGTATTTT	CASTPGRGTDTQYF
-	-	TRBV7-2	TRBJ1-4	TGTGCCAGCAGCTTAGGTGGCCAGGAAAAACTGTTTTTT	CASSLGGQEKLFF
-	-	TRBV27	TRBJ2-7	TGTGCCAGAGGAGAGCAGGGTATCAAACTTAGCTCCTACGAGCAGTACTTC	CARGEQGIKLSSYEQYF
-	-	TRBV5-1	TRBJ2-7	TGCGCCAGCAGCTTACAGGTGGGAGTTAACTACGAGCAGTACTTC	CASSLQVGVNYEQYF
-	-	TRBV30	TRBJ2-1	TGTGCCTGGAGAGCGACGACTAGTATCGATGAGCAGTTCTTC	CAWRATTSIDEQFF
-	-	TRBV5-5	TRBJ2-7	TGTGCCAGCAGCTTGACTCCCCAATACGAGCAGTACTTC	CASSLTPQYEQYF
-	-	TRBV29-1	TRBJ2-5	TGCAGCGTTGGCGGAGGGGAGACCCAGTACTTC	CSVGGGETQYF
-	TRBD1	TRBV7-8	TRBJ1-2	TGTGCCAGCAGCCCTCGACAGGGGTTCGCTAACTATGGCTACACCTTC	CASSPRQGFANYGYTF
once	-	TRBV18	TRBJ1-4	TGTGCCAGCTCACCACGCAGTACTAATGAAAAACTGTTTTTT	CASSPRSTNEKLFF
-	-	TRBV7-8	TRBJ2-2	TGTGCCAGCGCCCGCAGGCTCCTGAACACCGGGGAGCTGTTTTTT	CASARRLLNTGELFF
-	-	TRBV19	TRBJ1-1	TGTGCCAGTAGTATAGGAGCCAGGACAGCCTTGAACACTGAAGCTTTCTTT	CASSIGARTALNTEAFF
-	TRBD2	TRBV14	TRBJ2-1	TGTGCCAGCAGCCCTGCGGGACTAGCGGGAGTTGAGCAGTTCTTC	CASSPAGLAGVEQFF
-	-	TRBV6-4	TRBJ1-1	TGTGCCAGCAGCCAAGATTTTACAAGTGACGAAGCTTTCTTT	CASSQDFTSDEAFF
-	-	TRBV11-2	TRBJ2-6	TGTGCCAGCAGCTTAGTTGGGGGGACCGGGGCCAACGTCCTGACTTTC	CASSLVGGTGANVLTF
-	-	TRBV7-9	TRBJ2-2	TGTGCCAGCAGCCCGGGGGCTAGCGGGAACACCGGGGAGCTGTTTTTT	CASSPGASGNTGELFF